This TCR beta chain comes out of a study of cytomegalovirus exposure and HLA in healthy donors (dated by TCRdb to about 2017). Concerning the study at large: According to an earlier analysis of 587 of the donors, some 180 million T cells yielded some 110 million unique TCR beta sequences and 276 Gb of sequence data. A separate validation cohort of roughly 120 different subjects was used in addition to the 666-subject first cohort. Using immunosequencing, the study profiled T cell repertoires from 550 to 750 subjects and related those repertoires to cytomegalovirus serostatus. In the later analysis, no new phenotypic data were used to find candidate immune exposures; instead, reliance was placed on TCR beta sequences and their occurrence across donors. About 5 DR-DQ haplotypes were handled as single units for association and clustering, since linkage in the cohort was strong. A later analysis re-analyzed previously published TCR beta repertoires from 660 or so donors and added high-resolution HLA genotyping to study TCR occurrence patterns. HLA typing included class I and class II loci at four-digit resolution. Donor age, sex, ethnicity and CMV serostatus were compiled alongside the repertoire data. The aim of the study was to test whether cataloging public T cell receptors could identify signatures of past pathogen exposure. Typing coverage varied by locus: about 629-640 donors for A, B, C, DRB1 and DQB1; about 520 for DQA1; around 570 for DPA1; 400 to 480 for DPB1. An early release that covered some 640 HLA-typed donors contained 250 to 350 gigabases of sequencing data and about 93 million unique TCR sequences. Across around 400 genotyped donors of the cohort, an average of about 240,000 unique TCR beta nucleotide sequences per donor were sequenced, and roughly 20% of those sequences were non-productive. A later genetic analysis used genome-wide SNP genotypes for about 65% of the roughly 670 donors, treating that subset as a discovery cohort. An earlier analysis of nearly 600 of the donors applied high-throughput TCR beta sequencing to assess whether each TCR beta V gene segment acted as functional or pseudogenic. To predict cytomegalovirus infection status, the study brought together high-throughput TCR immunosequencing, statistical association of individual TCRs with disease status, and machine learning. Of the 350 to 450 genotyped donors, approximately 80% fell in the genetic ancestry cluster associated with self-reported Caucasian donors. Every discovery cohort repertoire had been produced on one sequencing platform. Here is what the overall study found, with its caveats: Because the 87-base-pair reads could not distinguish some IMGT-functional V segments, including TRBV6-2 and TRBV6-3, those segments were excluded. An earlier analysis of around 500 of the donors showed that most TCR beta V segments appeared in productive rearrangements either about 90% or about 30% of the time, which broadly matched IMGT annotations. According to a later analysis, TCR association rates differed among HLA loci, with DRB1 alleles showing the most associated TCRs and HLA-C alleles showing the fewest. A further reported finding was that TCR beta sequences accurately predicted the HLA-A and HLA-B alleles for most subjects in the first cohort. Fewer than 20 rarely observed V segments, including chromosome 9 orphons, were excluded from the earlier analysis of several hundred of the donors because counts were too low. In both the original and validation cohorts, the classifier was reported to diagnose cytomegalovirus status with high specificity and sensitivity. The authors suggested that the approach could potentially be extended to other disease states and immunological phenotypes. Strong co-occurrence of HLA alleles, especially DR and DQ, made assigning TCR associations to individual alleles difficult. Several of the top co-occurrence clusters appeared to be linked to parvovirus B19, influenza, CMV and Epstein-Barr virus, according to a later analysis. A cluster of highly shared sequence variants was judged likely to represent a technical artifact of the sequencing pipeline. The study listed 150 to 200 TCR beta chains as associated with cytomegalovirus. An association between a missense DCLRE1C variant and V-gene and J-gene trimming of TCR beta chains was found in a later genetic analysis and replicated in an independent cohort. For the cohort, immune exposure information was limited to CMV serostatus. Three of the identified cytomegalovirus-associated TCR beta chains were confirmed in vitro to be specific for cytomegalovirus antigens. At a false discovery rate of 0.05, a later analysis linked approximately 18,000 TCR beta sequences to specific HLA alleles. In a later analysis, HLA-associated TCR beta chains showed more clonal expansion and lower generation probabilities than non-associated chains that were equally common. Linkage disequilibrium might explain the correlated functional status among segregating V segments, but an unknown experimental factor could not be ruled out. Only TCR beta chains were sequenced in this cohort, and the absence of alpha or paired-chain data limited detectable features. Most CMV-associated TCR beta chains appeared to be HLA-restricted in a later analysis, and the HLA associations seemed to be driven largely by CMV exposure. In a later genetic analysis, fewer N-insertions in productive TCRs were reported among donors in an Asian-associated ancestry cluster than the roughly 700-donor mean. Across donors, most TCR sequences were observed very rarely, whereas some public TCRs were present in many individuals. Because some donors lacked HLA typing at each locus, the association tests relied only on the typed subset. Presence/absence analyses assumed roughly uniform sequencing depth across donors, an assumption that may not hold.

With respect to this clone: Its antigen remains unidentified. The input lacks base qualities; no much larger clone sits a single base away.

The library relied on the immunoSEQ multiplex PCR assay. For the multiplex PCR, a mixture combining 60 forward primers for TCR Vbeta segments and 13 reverse primers for TCR Jbeta segments was used. Amplification of the CDR3 region of rearranged TCR beta genes was performed with a multiplex PCR assay on genomic DNA. On the Illumina HiSeq System, the amplified TCR beta libraries were sequenced as 87-base-pair reads. Per the original workflow: In a later analysis, 77 million or so unique TCR beta chains were counted across the 500 to 850 repertoires, and about 10 million of these chains were shared by at least two donors. Raw reads were error-corrected and collapsed into unique sequences by a nearest-neighbor algorithm in which closely related sequences were merged to remove PCR and sequencing errors. Alignment of CDR3 sequences to IMGT reference sequences was used to assign V, D and J gene segments. For a sequence to be retained, a match of at least six nucleotides was required to both a V gene segment and a J gene segment. Rearrangements were classified as productive when the CDR3 lacked stop codons and remained in frame with V and J, and all other rearrangements were classified as non-productive. CDR3 was defined by IMGT convention, running from the second conserved V-encoded cysteine to the conserved J-encoded phenylalanine. The earlier analysis of roughly 590 of the donors excluded sequences that lacked an unambiguous match to a single V gene segment. An earlier analysis of 500 to 700 of the donors classified V segments as functional when productive rearrangements were above 56.7% and as segregating when the standard deviation between donors was above 5%. To diagnose cytomegalovirus status from the catalog of TCR beta chain sequences, a statistical classification framework was built. In a later analysis, TCR nucleotide sequences were compared against IMGT/GENE-DB human TR gene sequences so that V and J genes could be assigned. In a later analysis, CDR3 sequences and most-parsimonious VDJ recombination scenarios were assigned using the TCRdist pipeline. A later analysis defined each TCR beta chain by its CDR3 amino acid sequence plus V-gene family, and excluded reads lacking a unique V-gene family. In a later analysis, around 600 highly shared, low-generation-probability nucleotide sequences were removed to address suspected cross-contamination and a sequencing artifact. In a later analysis, a clonal expansion index for each public chain was calculated from normalized within-repertoire ranks of inferred template counts. Generation probabilities in a later analysis came from a VDJ recombination model fitted to out-of-frame rearrangements, and those results were checked against IGoR. In a later analysis, TCR-TCR, TCR-HLA and TCR-CMV co-occurrence was scored with hypergeometric tests, and a repertoire-size bias correction was applied to TCR pairs. False discovery rates were estimated in a later analysis by permuting HLA or CMV assignments 20 times. In a later analysis, co-occurring TCRs were grouped with DBSCAN, and TCRdist sequence similarity was added when clustering was performed within HLA-allele-positive subsets. Repertoires with fewer than 30,000 or more than 120,000 public chains were left out of co-occurrence clustering, as were about 5 repertoires with anomalous nucleotide sharing. TCRdb's version of the immuneACCESS table is confined to in-frame rearrangements and falls short of the full clone set. An unresolved V gene accounts for under half of the shortfall where checked; the remainder is of unknown origin. V, J and clone size are those of that table, while D and trimming were read from the DNA. The sample data list some 130,000 clones, and just under 90% of these were observed just once. The biggest ten clones account for about 5% of the sample.

Reading from cysteine to phenylalanine, the CDR3 counts 15 amino acids. CDR3 DNA is the only sequence kept; it has 45 bases, read in frame from the first base. Germline trimming amounts to 4 bases on V and 1 base on J, with 6 as the count of junction bases outside the gene matches. In the germline V gene, CDR1 corresponds to SGDLS and CDR2 to YYNGEE. The cohort consisted of 600 or so healthy bone marrow donors. At the time of sampling, all cohort members were nominally healthy, though unrecorded immune exposures were likely present. The donor tested CMV seronegative, placing the donor among the approximately 360 seronegative members of the cohort. Each donor provided a peripheral blood sample, and peripheral blood mononuclear cells were used for TCR beta sequencing. Genomic DNA was extracted from the blood cell samples with the Qiagen DNeasy Blood Extraction Kit.

Sequencing input: PBMCs. This clonotype originated in a woman in her twenties or thirties in good health and CMV-seronegative. The receptor chain draws on TRBV9 and TRBJ1-1, with 8 bases in between that match TRBD1. In nucleotide form, the sequence is TGTGCCAGCAGCAGCCGACAGGGGTCGAACACTGAAGCTTTCTTT. This codes for CASSSRQGSNTEAFF.